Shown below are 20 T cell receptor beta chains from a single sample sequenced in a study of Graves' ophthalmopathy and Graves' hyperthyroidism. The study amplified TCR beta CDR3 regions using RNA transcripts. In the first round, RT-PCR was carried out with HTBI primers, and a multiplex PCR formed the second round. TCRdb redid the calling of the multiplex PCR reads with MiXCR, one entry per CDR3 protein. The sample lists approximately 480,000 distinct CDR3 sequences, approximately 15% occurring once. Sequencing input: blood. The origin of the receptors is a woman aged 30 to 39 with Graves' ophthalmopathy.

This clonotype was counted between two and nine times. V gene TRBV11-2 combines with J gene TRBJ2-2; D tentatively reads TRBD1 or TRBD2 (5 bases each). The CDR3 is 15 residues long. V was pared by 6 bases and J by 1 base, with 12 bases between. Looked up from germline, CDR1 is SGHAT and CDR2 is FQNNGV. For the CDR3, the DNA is TGTGCCAGCAGGTTTGGGGGATTGAACACCGGGGAGCTGTTTTTT. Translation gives CASRFGGLNTGELFF.

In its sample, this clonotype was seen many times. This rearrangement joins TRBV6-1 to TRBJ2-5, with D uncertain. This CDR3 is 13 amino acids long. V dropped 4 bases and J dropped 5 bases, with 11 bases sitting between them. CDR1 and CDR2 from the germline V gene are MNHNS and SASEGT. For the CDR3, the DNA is TGTGCCAGCAGTGCCTCGGGCCTCGAGACCCAGTACTTC. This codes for CASSASGLETQYF.

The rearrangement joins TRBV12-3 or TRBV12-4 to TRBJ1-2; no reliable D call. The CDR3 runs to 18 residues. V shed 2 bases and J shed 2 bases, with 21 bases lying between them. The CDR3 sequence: CASSLFPTRLNQNYGYTF. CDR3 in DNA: TGTGCCAGCAGTTTATTCCCGACAAGATTAAACCAGAACTATGGCTACACCTTC.

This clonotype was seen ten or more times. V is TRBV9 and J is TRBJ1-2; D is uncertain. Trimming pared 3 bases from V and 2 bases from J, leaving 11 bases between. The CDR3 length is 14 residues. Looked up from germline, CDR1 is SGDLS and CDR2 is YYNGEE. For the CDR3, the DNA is TGTGCCAGCAGCGCCTCAGACGGGAACTATGGCTACACCTTC. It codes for CASSASDGNYGYTF.

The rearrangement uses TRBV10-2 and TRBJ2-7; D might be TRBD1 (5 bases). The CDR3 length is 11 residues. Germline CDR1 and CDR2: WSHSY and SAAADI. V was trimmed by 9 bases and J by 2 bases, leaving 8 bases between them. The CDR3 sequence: CASSGTYEQYF. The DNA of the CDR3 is TGCGCCAGTTCAGGGACCTACGAGCAGTACTTC.

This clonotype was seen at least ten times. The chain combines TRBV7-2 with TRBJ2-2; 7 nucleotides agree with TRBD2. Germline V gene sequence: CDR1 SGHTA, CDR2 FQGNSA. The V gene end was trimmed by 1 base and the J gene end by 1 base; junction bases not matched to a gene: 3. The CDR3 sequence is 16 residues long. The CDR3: CASSLVRERNTGELFF. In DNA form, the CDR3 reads TGTGCCAGCAGCTTAGTGCGGGAGCGGAACACCGGGGAGCTGTTTTTT.

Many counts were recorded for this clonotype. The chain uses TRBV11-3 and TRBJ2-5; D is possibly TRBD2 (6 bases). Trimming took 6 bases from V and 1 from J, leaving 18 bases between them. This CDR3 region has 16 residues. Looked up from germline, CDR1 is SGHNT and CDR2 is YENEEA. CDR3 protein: CASSSPSEALQETQYF. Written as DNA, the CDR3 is TGTGCCAGCAGTTCGCCTAGCGAAGCTCTCCAAGAGACCCAGTACTTC.

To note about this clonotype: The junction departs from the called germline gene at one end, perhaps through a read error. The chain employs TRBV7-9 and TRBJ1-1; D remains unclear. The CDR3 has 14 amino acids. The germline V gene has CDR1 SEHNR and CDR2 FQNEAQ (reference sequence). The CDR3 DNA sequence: TGTGCCAGCAGCTTCCACCGGGTGAACACTGAAGCTTGCTTT. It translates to CASSFHRVNTEACF.

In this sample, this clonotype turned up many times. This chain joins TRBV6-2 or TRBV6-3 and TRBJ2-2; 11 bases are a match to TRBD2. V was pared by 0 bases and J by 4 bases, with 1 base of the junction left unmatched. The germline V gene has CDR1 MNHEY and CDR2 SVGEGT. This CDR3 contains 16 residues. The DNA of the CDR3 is TGTGCCAGCAGTTACTCTAGCGGGAGGGCCACCGGGGAGCTGTTTTTT. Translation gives CASSYSSGRATGELFF.

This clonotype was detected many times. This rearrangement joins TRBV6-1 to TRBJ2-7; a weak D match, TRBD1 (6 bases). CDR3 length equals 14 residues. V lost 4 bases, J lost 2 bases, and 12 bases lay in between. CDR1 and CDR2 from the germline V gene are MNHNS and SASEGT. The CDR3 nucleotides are TGTGCCAGCAGTGTAACAGGGCCCCCCTACGAGCAGTACTTC. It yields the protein CASSVTGPPYEQYF.

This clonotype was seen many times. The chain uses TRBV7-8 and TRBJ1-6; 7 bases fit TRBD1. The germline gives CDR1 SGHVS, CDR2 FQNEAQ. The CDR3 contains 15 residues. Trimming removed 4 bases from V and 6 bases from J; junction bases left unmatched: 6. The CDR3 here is CASSSRGQLNSPLHF. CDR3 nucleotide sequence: TGTGCCAGCAGCTCCCGGGGACAGCTTAATTCACCCCTCCACTTT.

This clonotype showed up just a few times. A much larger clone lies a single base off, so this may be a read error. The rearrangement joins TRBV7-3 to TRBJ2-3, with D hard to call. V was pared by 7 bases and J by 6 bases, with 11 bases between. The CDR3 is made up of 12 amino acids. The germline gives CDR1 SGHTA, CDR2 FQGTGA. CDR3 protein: CASTSRWDTQYF. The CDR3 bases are TGTGCCAGCACTTCCAGATGGGATACGCAGTATTTT.

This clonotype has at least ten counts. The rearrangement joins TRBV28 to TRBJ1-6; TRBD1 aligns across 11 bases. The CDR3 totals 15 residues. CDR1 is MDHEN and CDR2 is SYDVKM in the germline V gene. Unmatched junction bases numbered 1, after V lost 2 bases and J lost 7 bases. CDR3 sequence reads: CASSLRTGGNSPLHF. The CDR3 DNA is TGTGCCAGCAGTTTACGGACAGGGGGCAATTCACCCCTCCACTTT. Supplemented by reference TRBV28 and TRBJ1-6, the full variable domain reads DVKVTQSSRYLVKRTGEKVFLECVQDMDHENMFWYRQDPGLGLRLIYFSYDVKMKEKGDIPEGYSVSREKKERFSLILESASTNQTSMYLCASSLRTGGNSPLHFGNGTRLTVT.

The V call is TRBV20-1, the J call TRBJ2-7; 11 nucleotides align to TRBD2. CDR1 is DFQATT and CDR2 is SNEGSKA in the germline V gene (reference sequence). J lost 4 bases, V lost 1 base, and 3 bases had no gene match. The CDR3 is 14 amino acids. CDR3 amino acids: CSARALAGVYEQYF. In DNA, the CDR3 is TGCAGTGCTAGAGCACTAGCGGGAGTATACGAGCAGTACTTC.

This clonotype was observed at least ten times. The CDR3 coding sequence is TGTGCCAGCAGAGACAGGGGGCGCTATGGCTACACCTTC. Amino acids: CASRDRGRYGYTF. This chain uses TRBV28 with TRBJ1-2; 10 nucleotides align to TRBD1. V shed 6 bases and J 4 bases; nucleotides not matched to a gene: 2. The CDR3 extends over 13 amino acids. Germline assignment: CDR1 MDHEN and CDR2 SYDVKM.

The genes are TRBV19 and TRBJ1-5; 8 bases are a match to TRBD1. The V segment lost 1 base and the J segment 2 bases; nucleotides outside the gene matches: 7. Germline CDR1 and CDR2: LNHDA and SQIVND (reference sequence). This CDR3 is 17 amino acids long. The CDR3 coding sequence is TGTGCCAGTAGTATAGGAGACAGGGGAATAGGCAATCAGCCCCAGCATTTT. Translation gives CASSIGDRGIGNQPQHF.

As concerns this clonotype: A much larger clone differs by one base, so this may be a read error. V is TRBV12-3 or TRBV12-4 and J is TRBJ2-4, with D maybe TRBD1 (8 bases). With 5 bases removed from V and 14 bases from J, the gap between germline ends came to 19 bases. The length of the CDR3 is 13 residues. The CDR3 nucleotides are TGTGCCAGCAGTAACAGGGGGGGAGACAGTAAGTACTTC. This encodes CASSNRGGDSKYF.

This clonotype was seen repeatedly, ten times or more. The CDR3, as DNA: TGCAGCGTTGAAGATCTCGGCACTAGCGGGCCGGACGCCACACAAGAGACCCAGTACTTC. As protein: CSVEDLGTSGPDATQETQYF. V is TRBV29-1 and J is TRBJ2-5; 9 bases fit TRBD2. Germline values: CDR1 SQVTM, CDR2 ANQGSEA. Trimming removed 0 bases from V and 2 bases from J; junction bases left unmatched: 19. This CDR3 contains 20 residues.

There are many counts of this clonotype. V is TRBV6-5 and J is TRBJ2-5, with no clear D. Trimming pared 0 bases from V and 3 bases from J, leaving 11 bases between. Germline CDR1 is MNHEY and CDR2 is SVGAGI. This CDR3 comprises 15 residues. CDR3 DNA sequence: TGTGCCAGCAGTTACTCGACGGCAGCCAAAGAGACCCAGTACTTC. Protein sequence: CASSYSTAAKETQYF.

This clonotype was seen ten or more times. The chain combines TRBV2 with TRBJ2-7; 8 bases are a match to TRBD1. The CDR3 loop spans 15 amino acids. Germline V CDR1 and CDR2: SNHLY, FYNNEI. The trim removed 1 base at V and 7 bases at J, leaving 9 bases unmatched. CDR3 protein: CASSEGTGRSWEQYF. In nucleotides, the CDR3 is TGTGCCAGCAGTGAAGGGACAGGGAGATCCTGGGAGCAGTACTTC.